The clone carrying this T cell receptor beta chain was seen repeatedly, ten times or more. The antigen is not known. The sample belongs to a study of T cells in Graves' hyperthyroidism and ophthalmopathy. Findings of the study overall: Most thyroid clonotypes expanded above 0.001 appeared in blood too.

Trimming cost V 0 bases and J 10 bases, with 17 bases left between them. CDR3 length: 15 residues. CDR1 and CDR2 (germline): LGHNA, YSLEER. There were TCR beta CDR3 regions amplified from RNA transcripts. Initially, a first-round RT-PCR of the TCR CDR3 employed the HTBI primer set. TCRdb processed the multiplex PCR reads anew with MiXCR; each CDR3 protein has one entry. Of 700,000 or so distinct CDR3 sequences listed, around 15% were seen once; the top ten hold around 12%. The chain employs TRBV4-3 and TRBJ2-3; maybe TRBD2 (5 bases). Sequencing was carried out using blood. This receptor was obtained from a woman in her forties or fifties with Graves' ophthalmopathy. The DNA for the CDR3 is TGCGCCAGCAGCCAAGATAGGTCCCCTCGGCGGGCGCAGTATTTT. It translates to CASSQDRSPRRAQYF.